The 27 T cell receptor beta chains below come from one sample, sequenced in a study of vaccination and CD4 T cells after COVID-19. Sequencing of the DNA from cultured CD4+ T cells was carried out with the Oncomine TCR Beta short-read assay. MiXCR, applied by TCRdb to the PCR reads, yields one record per CDR3 protein. The sample shows 5,700 or so distinct CDR3 sequences, around 50% of them seen only once. No antigens are known for them. The sample's treatment: approximately nine-day PBMC culture with coronavirus spike peptide pools or control peptides (ViraFEST assay). The sample consisted of CD4+ T cells from blood, cultured in vitro. The source is a human donor who had recovered from COVID-19.

This chain links TRBV5-4 with TRBJ2-5; D unclear. Trimming removed 2 bases from V and 4 bases from J, with 12 bases in between. The CDR3 contains 14 residues. CDR1 SGHNT and CDR2 YYREEE come from the germline V gene (reference sequence). Written as DNA, the CDR3 is TGTGCCAGCAGCTTAAACGGTCGCGGAGAGACCCAGTACTTC. It translates to CASSLNGRGETQYF.

This clonotype came up a few times. The rearrangement joins TRBV20-1 to TRBJ1-1, with no clear D. Trimming took 0 bases from V and 3 from J, leaving 17 bases between them. From germline, CDR1 is DFQATT and CDR2 SNEGSKA (reference sequence). There are 16 residues in the CDR3. CDR3 nucleotide sequence: TGCAGTGCTAGAGATCCGGGGAGAGGTGGTTACACTGAAGCTTTCTTT. Residues: CSARDPGRGGYTEAFF.

The chain joins TRBV20-1 to TRBJ2-3; 7 nucleotides match TRBD2. This CDR3 region has 16 residues. The germline gives CDR1 DFQATT, CDR2 SNEGSKA (reference sequence). The trim removed 7 bases at V and 3 bases at J, leaving 16 bases unmatched. The CDR3 DNA follows: TGCAGTGTTATCCCCCACGGGAGGATGGCGACAGATACGCAGTATTTT. Translation gives CSVIPHGRMATDTQYF.

J is TRBJ2-2 and V is TRBV20-1; TRBD2 agrees at 7 bases. Germline lookup yields CDR1 DFQATT and CDR2 SNEGSKA (reference sequence). CDR3 length: 14 amino acids. Trimming removed 2 bases from V and 3 bases from J; junction bases left unmatched: 3. The CDR3 protein is CSARRGGDTGELFF. Written as DNA, the CDR3 is TGCAGTGCTAGACGCGGGGGAGACACCGGGGAGCTGTTTTTT.

The V and J genes are TRBV5-1 and TRBJ2-5; D possibly uses TRBD1 or TRBD2 (5 bases each). V was shortened by 0 bases and J by 1 base, with 7 bases between the two germline ends. This CDR3 spans 14 amino acids. Germline assignment: CDR1 SGHRS and CDR2 YFSETQ. CDR3 sequence (DNA): TGCGCCAGCAGCTTGGCCGGGGCCCAAGAGACCCAGTACTTC. As protein: CASSLAGAQETQYF.

V gene TRBV7-6 combines with J gene TRBJ1-2, with TRBD1 matching 8 bases. This CDR3 has 16 residues. J was trimmed by 2 bases and V by 5 bases; bases with no gene match: 10. Germline V gives CDR1 SGHVS, CDR2 FNYEAQ. CDR3 DNA: TGTGCCAGCAGCCCATCATCCGACAGGGGAAACTATGGCTACACCTTC. Translating gives CASSPSSDRGNYGYTF.

This chain connects TRBV20-1 to TRBJ2-5; possibly TRBD2 for D (5 bases). The CDR3 spans 14 residues. Germline lookup yields CDR1 DFQATT and CDR2 SNEGSKA (reference sequence). CDR3 DNA: TGCAGCCTAGGAATCGACGGCCGGGGAGAGACCCAGTACTTC. Translating gives CSLGIDGRGETQYF.

This clonotype was recorded a few times. The chain is built from TRBV10-3 and TRBJ2-7; the D is unclear. This CDR3 is built from 15 residues. V lost 0 bases and J lost 5, with 14 bases in between. CDR1 is ENHRY and CDR2 is SYGVKD in the germline V gene. In nucleotides, the CDR3 is TGTGCCATCAGTGAGTCGAGGACCGTAGGCGACGAGCAGTACTTC. This gives the protein CAISESRTVGDEQYF.

The gene calls are TRBV21-1 and TRBJ2-5; TRBD1, the table's D call, lacks a check against the DNA. TRBV21-1 is termed a pseudogene. CDR3 size: 15 residues. Here the CDR3 reads CASSNPHRGGETQYF. DNA for the CDR3: TGTGCCAGCAGCAACCCACACAGGGGGGGGGAGACCCAGTACTTC.

V and J are TRBV20-1 and TRBJ1-2, with TRBD1 matching 8 bases. Germline lookup yields CDR1 DFQATT and CDR2 SNEGSKA (reference sequence). This CDR3 is 15 amino acids long. J gave up 2 bases and V 4 bases, and 9 bases lay outside the gene matches. The CDR3 loop is CSAIEPRTGNYGYTF. The CDR3 DNA reads as TGCAGTGCTATTGAGCCCCGGACAGGGAACTATGGCTACACCTTC.

This chain joins TRBV4-2 and TRBJ2-2; 8 bases are a match to TRBD1. The CDR3 has 17 residues. Trimming cost V 0 bases and J 6 bases; bases outside gene matches: 9. Germline V gives CDR1 LGHNA, CDR2 YNFKEQ. The chain's CDR3 is CASSQDLTGEIPGELFF. The DNA of the CDR3 is TGTGCCAGCAGCCAAGATTTGACAGGGGAGATTCCCGGGGAGCTGTTTTTT.

CDR3 nucleotides: TGCGCCAGCAGCCCGGGACGGGACTCAATGACGAACACCATATATTTT. Encoded protein: CASSPGRDSMTNTIYF. The gene calls are TRBV5-1 and TRBJ1-3, with a tentative D call TRBD1 (5 bases). CDR3 length: 16 residues. Trimming cost V 4 bases and J 7 bases, with 21 bases left between them. Germline-derived CDR1 and CDR2 are SGHRS and YFSETQ.

The chain has TRBV9 and TRBJ2-7; D is uncertain. The CDR3 length is 10 residues. The germline V and J ends were trimmed by 0 bases and 5 bases, with 0 bases remaining between them. CDR1 and CDR2 (germline): SGDLS, YYNGEE. The CDR3 protein is CASSVDEQYF. Here the CDR3 DNA reads TGTGCCAGCAGCGTAGACGAGCAGTACTTC.

The CDR3 DNA is TGTGCCAGCTCACCAATGGGACAGTCCTACGAGCAGTACTTC. Protein: CASSPMGQSYEQYF. The genes are TRBV18 and TRBJ2-7; 7 bases fit TRBD1. The CDR3 sequence is 14 residues long. Looked up from germline, CDR1 is KGHSH and CDR2 is LQKENI. V lost 2 bases and J lost 1; bases outside the gene matches: 2.

J is TRBJ2-7 and V is TRBV2; tentative D call: TRBD1 (5 bases). Trimming removed 5 bases from V and 7 bases from J, with 12 bases in between. CDR3 length: 12 residues. Germline CDR1 SNHLY, CDR2 FYNNEI. In DNA, the CDR3 is TGTGCCAGCAGTAAGGACATCCAAGAGCAGTACTTC. It encodes CASSKDIQEQYF. Based on the CDR3 plus reference TRBV2 and TRBJ2-7, the full variable domain is EPEVTQTPSHQVTQMGQEVILRCVPISNHLYFYWYRQILGQKVEFLVSFYNNEISEKSEIFDDQFSVERPDGSNFTLKIRSTKLEDSAMYFCASSKDIQEQYFGPGTRLTVT.

The chain couples TRBV29-1 to TRBJ1-1; D unclear. This CDR3 has 15 amino acids. Germline loops: CDR1 SQVTM, CDR2 ANQGSEA. V lost 1 base and J lost 3, with 15 bases in between. The CDR3 loop reads CSVEVVGFGDTEAFF. The CDR3 coding sequence is TGCAGCGTTGAAGTGGTGGGGTTCGGGGACACTGAAGCTTTCTTT.

V is TRBV20-1 and J is TRBJ2-3; D unclear. Germline V CDR1 and CDR2: DFQATT, SNEGSKA (reference sequence). Trimming took 2 bases from V and 2 from J, leaving 11 bases between them. The CDR3 loop spans 14 amino acids. CDR3 residues: CSARMQTATDTQYF. In nucleotides, the CDR3 is TGCAGTGCTAGAATGCAGACGGCCACAGATACGCAGTATTTT.

This clonotype showed up just a few times. The gene calls are TRBV20-1 and TRBJ1-2; the D is unclear. Germline-derived CDR1 and CDR2 are DFQATT and SNEGSKA (reference sequence). V dropped 0 bases and J dropped 0 bases, with 5 bases sitting between them. The CDR3 is made up of 13 amino acids. The DNA for the CDR3 is TGCAGTGCTAGAGATCAGTCTAACTATGGCTACACCTTC. Translated, it gives CSARDQSNYGYTF.

This clonotype is labeled as medium-sized. The chain uses TRBV28 and TRBJ1-1; 7 nucleotides match TRBD1. This CDR3 contains 16 residues. Germline V gene sequence: CDR1 MDHEN, CDR2 SYDVKM. The J segment lost 10 bases and the V segment lost 4 bases, leaving 18 bases of the junction unmatched. DNA for the CDR3: TGTGCCAGCAGTTCCCTGGACCTACAGGGGACCAAAGCAGCTTTCTTT. Its protein product is CASSSLDLQGTKAAFF. Supplemented by reference TRBV28 and TRBJ1-1, the full variable domain reads DVKVTQSSRYLVKRTGEKVFLECVQDMDHENMFWYRQDPGLGLRLIYFSYDVKMKEKGDIPEGYSVSREKKERFSLILESASTNQTSMYLCASSSLDLQGTKAAFFGQGTRLTVV.

This clonotype is medium-sized within its sample. This chain connects TRBV24-1 to TRBJ1-5, with TRBD1 as a possible D gene (6 bases). Germline-derived CDR1 and CDR2 are KGHDR and SFDVKD. V lost 8 bases and J 3 bases, leaving 10 bases between the germline ends. The CDR3 is made up of 13 amino acids. In nucleotides, the CDR3 is TGTGCCACCAACGGACAGCCCAATCAGCCCCAGCATTTT. Encoded protein: CATNGQPNQPQHF.

This clonotype was picked up a small number of times. The rearrangement links TRBV2 to TRBJ2-5, with D possibly being TRBD2 (5 bases). The V gene's germline CDR1 is SNHLY and CDR2 FYNNEI. The CDR3 is 12 amino acids. V was clipped by 10 bases and J by 5 bases, with 14 bases between them. This chain's CDR3 is CATQSPGETQYF. The CDR3, as DNA: TGTGCCACCCAGTCTCCGGGGGAGACCCAGTACTTC.

In its sample, this clonotype was seen a few times. The gene calls are TRBV2 and TRBJ2-5, with D unresolved. The length of the CDR3 is 12 residues. Germline CDR1 and CDR2: SNHLY and FYNNEI. V was cut by 7 bases and J by 4 bases, with 10 bases left in between. The CDR3 is CASNRFLETQYF. The DNA of the CDR3 is TGTGCCAGCAATAGGTTTTTAGAGACCCAGTACTTC.

The chain uses TRBV20-1 and TRBJ2-3; 11 bases are shared with TRBD2. V dropped 3 bases and J dropped 5; count of bases not matched to a gene: 7. Germline V gene sequence: CDR1 DFQATT, CDR2 SNEGSKA (reference sequence). This CDR3 region has 15 residues. The CDR3 nucleotides read TGCAGTGCTAGGATGCTAGCGGGGGGAGGAGATACGCAGTATTTT. This codes for CSARMLAGGGDTQYF.

This clonotype is medium-sized in the sample. The chain has TRBV28 and TRBJ1-6, with TRBD1 matching 8 bases. The germline V gene has CDR1 MDHEN and CDR2 SYDVKM. The CDR3 has 15 residues. V shed 5 bases, J shed 10 bases, and the junction held 10 bases outside the gene matches. Here the CDR3 reads CASSLPGQDPSPLHF. CDR3 nucleotides: TGTGCCAGCAGTCTACCGGGACAGGACCCCTCACCCCTCCACTTT.

This clonotype was detected only once. The chain combines TRBV20-1 with TRBJ1-6, with 8 positions matching TRBD1. Per the germline V gene, CDR1 is DFQATT and CDR2 is SNEGSKA (reference sequence). The J segment lost 1 base and the V segment lost 0 bases, leaving 8 bases of the junction unmatched. The CDR3 is made up of 18 amino acids. Here the CDR3 reads CSARDSVQGASYNSPLHF. The CDR3 DNA sequence: TGCAGTGCTAGAGATTCTGTCCAGGGGGCATCCTATAATTCACCCCTCCACTTT.

This clonotype was recorded a few times. The rearrangement joins TRBV5-4 to TRBJ2-7, with 7 bases identical to TRBD1. Germline V lookup: CDR1 SGHNT, CDR2 YYREEE (reference sequence). The V segment lost 4 bases and the J segment 6 bases; nucleotides outside the gene matches: 10. This CDR3 has 14 amino acids. The CDR3 DNA is TGTGCCAGCAGCCAGCCCACAGGGGACGGCGAGCAGTACTTC. It specifies CASSQPTGDGEQYF. Drawing the rest from reference TRBV5-4 and TRBJ2-7, the complete variable domain is ETGVTQSPTHLIKTRGQQVTLRCSSQSGHNTVSWYQQALGQGPQFIFQYYREEENGRGNFPPRFSGLQFPNYSSELNVNALELDDSALYLCASSQPTGDGEQYFGPGTRLTVT.

The chain combines TRBV12-5 with TRBJ1-5; maybe TRBD1 (6 bases). Between the trimmed V and J ends, which lost 0 bases and 0 bases, there was a span of 9 bases. Germline CDR1 LGHNT, CDR2 FRNRAP. The CDR3 has 16 amino acids. The CDR3 nucleotides read TGTGCTAGTGGTTTGGTACAGGGAGATAGCAATCAGCCCCAGCATTTT. This sequence encodes CASGLVQGDSNQPQHF.